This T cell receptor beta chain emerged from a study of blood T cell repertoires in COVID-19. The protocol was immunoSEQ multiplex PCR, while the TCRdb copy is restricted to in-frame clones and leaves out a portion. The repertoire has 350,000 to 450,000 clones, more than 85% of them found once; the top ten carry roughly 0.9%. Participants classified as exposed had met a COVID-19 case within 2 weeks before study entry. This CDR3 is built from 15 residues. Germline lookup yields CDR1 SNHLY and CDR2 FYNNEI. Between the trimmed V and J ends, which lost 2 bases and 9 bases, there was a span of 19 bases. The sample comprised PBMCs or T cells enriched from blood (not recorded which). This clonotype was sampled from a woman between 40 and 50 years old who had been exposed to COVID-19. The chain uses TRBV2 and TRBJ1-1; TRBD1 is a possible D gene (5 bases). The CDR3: CASSESTTATAKAFF. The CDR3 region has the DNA TGTGCCAGCAGTGAAAGTACTACCGCGACAGCTAAAGCTTTCTTT.